These 18 T cell receptor beta chains share one sample of origin, sequenced in a study of beta chain features in type 1 diabetes. Whole-study findings and limits: Among patients with Type 1 diabetes, TCRB CDR3s were moderately but significantly shorter in every one of the four CD4+ subsets.

The study reverse transcribed the entire isolated RNA, so it sequenced expressed TCRB transcripts. Clones were sequenced by immunoSEQ multiplex PCR, and TCRdb holds only the in-frame ones, with some missing. This sample has some 270,000 clones, with approximately 10% found just once. Their cognate antigens are unknown. Sequencing was done on a sample of naive CD4+ T cells from blood. The receptors were sampled from a man aged 25-45 years with type 1 diabetes.

The chain employs TRBV27 and TRBJ2-7; 13 bases map to TRBD2. CDR3 size: 14 residues. The germline V gene has CDR1 MNHEY and CDR2 SMNVEV (reference sequence). With V trimmed by 2 bases and J by 7 bases, 2 bases remained unmatched. In DNA, the CDR3 is TGTGCCAGCAGTTTAACTAGCGGGGGGGTTGAGCAGTACTTC. Translation: CASSLTSGGVEQYF.

This rearrangement joins TRBV6-5 to TRBJ1-3; a weak D match, TRBD1 (6 bases). V was shortened by 4 bases and J by 0 bases, with 10 bases between the two germline ends. The CDR3 spans 15 residues. Germline V CDR1 and CDR2: MNHEY, SVGAGI. The DNA for the CDR3 is TGTGCCAGCAGTTTCGGACAGATCTCTGGAAACACCATATATTTT. Residues: CASSFGQISGNTIYF.

The chain has TRBV11-2 and TRBJ1-1; a possible D gene is TRBD1 (5 bases). V was clipped by 1 base and J by 11 bases, with 17 bases between them. Germline-derived CDR1 and CDR2 are SGHAT and FQNNGV. This CDR3 has 14 residues. The CDR3 sequence is CASSLAPARRGAFF. In DNA, the CDR3 is TGTGCCAGCAGCTTAGCACCAGCCCGACGGGGGGCTTTCTTT.

The V call is TRBV5-1, the J call TRBJ1-4; D is undetermined. This CDR3 is 13 amino acids long. V was pared by 7 bases and J by 4 bases, with 11 bases between. CDR1 is SGHRS and CDR2 is YFSETQ in the germline V gene. The CDR3 spells CASGTELNEKLFF. As DNA, the CDR3 is TGCGCCAGCGGCACAGAGCTTAATGAAAAACTGTTTTTT.

This clone has just a few counts. This chain uses TRBV30 with TRBJ2-3, with 12 bases identical to TRBD2. This CDR3 region has 17 residues. V dropped 5 bases and J dropped 1; count of bases not matched to a gene: 10. Germline V gives CDR1 GTSNPN, CDR2 SVGIG (reference sequence). The CDR3 region has the DNA TGTGCCTGGCAAAAGTCCTGGACTAGCGGGGGCACAGATACGCAGTATTTT. As protein: CAWQKSWTSGGTDTQYF.

This clone came up a few times. The chain uses TRBV29-1 and TRBJ1-1; D is perhaps TRBD1 (5 bases). The germline V and J ends were trimmed by 6 bases and 0 bases, with 11 bases remaining between them. The length of the CDR3 is 13 residues. Germline-derived CDR1 and CDR2 are SQVTM and ANQGSEA. The CDR3 sequence: CSVRGLLNTEAFF. The CDR3 DNA sequence: TGCAGCGTACGGGGACTGTTGAACACTGAAGCTTTCTTT.

The chain carries TRBV5-1 and TRBJ2-7; D may be TRBD1 (6 bases). The germline V and J ends were trimmed by 4 bases and 0 bases, with 11 bases remaining between them. Germline CDR1 and CDR2: SGHRS and YFSETQ. The CDR3 has 14 residues. The CDR3 nucleotides read TGCGCCAGCAGCGGACAGCTACCCTCCTACGAGCAGTACTTC. Protein sequence: CASSGQLPSYEQYF.

The genes are TRBV2 and TRBJ2-7; perhaps TRBD2 as D (6 bases). The CDR3 contains 13 residues. The V gene's germline CDR1 is SNHLY and CDR2 FYNNEI. The V end was cut by 4 bases, the J end by 5 bases, with 12 bases between. CDR3 residues: CASSGLGGNEQYF. The CDR3 DNA sequence: TGTGCCAGCAGTGGACTAGGTGGAAACGAGCAGTACTTC.

The chain couples TRBV29-1 to TRBJ2-3; TRBD1 matches at 7 bases. The CDR3 spans 13 residues. After removal of 6 bases from V and 4 bases from J, the junction contained 7 bases not matched to a gene. Germline CDR1 reads SQVTM; CDR2 reads ANQGSEA. The CDR3 sequence is CSVFKGAPDTQYF. Here the CDR3 DNA reads TGCAGCGTCTTCAAGGGGGCCCCAGATACGCAGTATTTT.

This clone was seen a handful of times. The chain carries TRBV11-2 and TRBJ1-1; maybe TRBD1 (6 bases). The germline V gene has CDR1 SGHAT and CDR2 FQNNGV. The CDR3 loop spans 14 amino acids. V gave up 5 bases and J gave up 5 bases, with 15 bases separating them. The CDR3 sequence is CASSPAVRGTEAFF. CDR3 bases: TGTGCCAGCAGCCCAGCCGTAAGGGGGACTGAAGCTTTCTTT.

The chain couples TRBV18 to TRBJ2-5, with D perhaps matching TRBD2 (6 bases). The CDR3 runs to 15 residues. V lost 4 bases and J 2 bases, leaving 14 bases between the germline ends. CDR1 KGHSH and CDR2 LQKENI come from the germline V gene. DNA for the CDR3: TGTGCCAGCTCACGGCAGGGTCGGGGGCAAGAGACCCAGTACTTC. Translation gives CASSRQGRGQETQYF. Together with reference TRBV18 and TRBJ2-5, the CDR3 gives the full variable domain: NAGVMQNPRHLVRRRGQEARLRCSPMKGHSHVYWYRQLPEEGLKFMVYLQKENIIDESGMPKERFSAEFPKEGPSILRIQQVVRGDSAAYFCASSRQGRGQETQYFGPGTRLLVL.

This clone was seen a few times. V usage is TRBV2 and J usage is TRBJ2-7; a possible D gene is TRBD2 (6 bases). Per the germline V gene, CDR1 is SNHLY and CDR2 is FYNNEI. V was cut by 6 bases and J by 3 bases, with 18 bases left in between. This CDR3 has 15 residues. The CDR3 DNA follows: TGTGCCAGCAGGCCATCCCCCCGGGGAGGCTACGAGCAGTACTTC. Translated, it gives CASRPSPRGGYEQYF.

This clone was counted between two and nine times. The CDR3: CASSLASVYNEQFF. CDR3 sequence (DNA): TGTGCCAGCAGCTTAGCAAGCGTCTACAATGAGCAGTTCTTC. This chain uses TRBV7-9 with TRBJ2-1; no reliable D call. Between the trimmed V and J ends, which lost 0 bases and 3 bases, there was a span of 6 bases. The CDR3 is made up of 14 amino acids. Germline assignment: CDR1 SEHNR and CDR2 FQNEAQ (reference sequence).

The gene calls are TRBV6-6 and TRBJ2-3; D not resolved. CDR1 and CDR2 (germline): MNHNY, SVGAGI (reference sequence). The CDR3 has 12 residues. Trimming cost V 6 bases and J 7 bases, with 11 bases left between them. Here the CDR3 DNA reads TGTGCCAGCAGCCCTCCTGAGTATACGCAGTATTTT. This translates into CASSPPEYTQYF.

This sequence joins TRBV19 and TRBJ2-5; 7 bases agree with TRBD2. The length of the CDR3 is 15 residues. Germline V CDR1 and CDR2: LNHDA, SQIVND (reference sequence). V was pared by 6 bases and J by 2 bases, with 9 bases of the junction left unmatched. The CDR3 loop reads CASSGGAGEQETQYF. In DNA form, the CDR3 reads TGTGCCAGTAGCGGCGGGGCGGGGGAGCAAGAGACCCAGTACTTC.

The V and J genes are TRBV18 and TRBJ2-3, with D possibly matching TRBD2 (5 bases). CDR1 is KGHSH, CDR2 LQKENI, per germline. Trimming pared 0 bases from V and 2 bases from J, leaving 15 bases between. CDR3 size: 17 residues. The CDR3 DNA is TGTGCCAGCTCACCACCGACTGGGAAGGGAGTCACAGATACGCAGTATTTT. It translates to CASSPPTGKGVTDTQYF.

Only a few counts were recorded for this clone. The chain joins TRBV7-2 to TRBJ2-3, with 7 nucleotides matching TRBD1. The CDR3 runs 15 residues. The junction had 6 bases not matched to a gene; V was cut back by 5 bases and J by 1 base. The V gene's germline CDR1 is SGHTA and CDR2 FQGNSA. CDR3 bases: TGTGCCAGCAGCAGGACGGGACAGCGCACAGATACGCAGTATTTT. This codes for CASSRTGQRTDTQYF.

The chain links TRBV4-1 to TRBJ1-5, with D possibly TRBD1 on 6 matching bases. Deletions cut 3 bases from V and 0 bases from J, with 18 bases between. This CDR3 is built from 18 residues. Looked up from germline, CDR1 is MGHRA and CDR2 is YSYEKL. As DNA, the CDR3 is TGCGCCAGCAGCCAGGGCTTGGGCTCCAGGGGTAGCAATCAGCCCCAGCATTTT. Translated, it gives CASSQGLGSRGSNQPQHF.